This T cell receptor beta chain came from a study of cytomegalovirus exposure and HLA in healthy donors. The CDR3 covers 13 residues. CDR1 SEHNR and CDR2 FQNEAQ come from the germline V gene (reference sequence). The V end was cut by 3 bases, the J end by 5 bases, with 10 bases between. This clone was counted a single time. Both 60 Vbeta primers and 13 Jbeta primers went into the PCR. As handled by the study authors: In a later analysis, of around 80 million unique beta chains, roughly 10 million appeared in at least two donors. Method: immunoSEQ multiplex PCR; TCRdb's copy keeps in-frame clones and lacks some. Clone size and the V and J calls come from that table; the DNA yielded D and trimming. The sample records approximately 150,000 clones, over 75% being singletons.

V gene TRBV7-9 combines with J gene TRBJ1-2; a weak D match, TRBD1 (5 bases). Specimen: PBMCs. The sequence came from a man aged 45-65 years in good health and CMV-seropositive. The CDR3 nucleotides read TGTGCCAGCAGCTTTTTCCAGGGTTATGGCTACACCTTC. Translated, it gives CASSFFQGYGYTF.